This entry lists 21 T cell receptor beta chains sequenced from one sample in a study of neurological immune-mediated disorders. MiXCR was run by TCRdb on the 5' RACE reads, yielding one entry per CDR3 protein. This table has roughly 47,000 distinct CDR3 sequences, roughly 4.4% appearing once. Sequencing was performed on PBMCs. These receptors all come from a woman aged 60 to 75 with multiple sclerosis.

The V and J genes are TRBV7-2 and TRBJ1-3; 10 bases fit TRBD1. Germline CDR1 SGHTA, CDR2 FQGNSA. Trimming removed 4 bases from V and 6 bases from J; junction bases left unmatched: 3. The CDR3 is 14 amino acids. The CDR3 sequence: CASSSDRGENTIYF. CDR3 nucleotides: TGTGCCAGCAGCTCGGACAGGGGGGAAAACACCATATATTTT.

This clonotype came up many times. The chain links TRBV12-3 or TRBV12-4 to TRBJ1-2; D is possibly TRBD1 (5 bases). V was clipped by 5 bases and J by 7 bases, with 11 bases between them. This CDR3 region has 12 residues. CDR3 nucleotides: TGTGCCAGCAGTCCAGGACAATTTGGCTACACCTTC. Encoded protein: CASSPGQFGYTF.

At least ten counts were recorded for this clonotype. This chain links TRBV29-1 with TRBJ1-1, with unresolved D. With 6 bases removed from V and 6 bases from J, the gap between germline ends came to 14 bases. The CDR3 runs to 12 residues. CDR1 SQVTM and CDR2 ANQGSEA come from the germline V gene. DNA for the CDR3: TGCAGCGTGGGCCCGGTTAGGTCTGAAGCTTTCTTT. Its protein is CSVGPVRSEAFF.

The sample holds many counts of this clonotype. This chain links TRBV20-1 with TRBJ1-1; 7 nucleotides line up with TRBD1. CDR1 DFQATT and CDR2 SNEGSKA come from the germline V gene (reference sequence). The CDR3 runs to 13 residues. V lost 6 bases and J lost 7; bases outside the gene matches: 11. The CDR3, as DNA: TGCAGTGCCGTTGACAGGGTCGGAGGTGAAGCTTTCTTT. The encoded protein is CSAVDRVGGEAFF.

This clonotype appeared many times. The chain links TRBV6-2 or TRBV6-3 to TRBJ2-5, with a weak D call TRBD1 (6 bases). This CDR3 has 15 amino acids. Germline V lookup: CDR1 MNHEY, CDR2 SVGEGT. The germline V and J ends were trimmed by 6 bases and 0 bases, with 14 bases remaining between them. The DNA of the CDR3 is TGTGCCAGCAGCCAACTACAGGGTTACCAAGAGACCCAGTACTTC. Encoded protein: CASSQLQGYQETQYF.

The table lists this clonotype with many counts. The chain uses TRBV2 and TRBJ1-2; no clear D gene. Trimming removed 3 bases from V and 4 bases from J, with 3 bases in between. Germline CDR1 SNHLY, CDR2 FYNNEI. This CDR3 contains 11 residues. CDR3 protein: CASSEFYGYTF. In nucleotides, the CDR3 is TGTGCCAGCAGTGAGTTCTATGGCTACACCTTC.

At least ten counts were recorded for this clonotype. V and J are TRBV28 and TRBJ2-2; D possibly uses TRBD1 or TRBD2 (6 bases each). V dropped 8 bases and J dropped 1 base, with 14 bases sitting between them. The V gene's germline CDR1 is MDHEN and CDR2 SYDVKM. The CDR3 totals 15 residues. The CDR3, as DNA: TGTGCCAGCGGGTCGGGGGCCTTGAACACCGGGGAGCTGTTTTTT. The encoded protein is CASGSGALNTGELFF.

The sample holds many counts of this clonotype. V is TRBV28 and J is TRBJ2-7; 10 nucleotides agree with TRBD1. This CDR3 is built from 12 residues. Germline CDR1 is MDHEN and CDR2 is SYDVKM. V lost 7 bases, J lost 4 bases, and 1 base stayed unmatched. CDR3 coding DNA: TGTGCCAGCAAGGACAGGGGGTACGAGCAGTACTTC. It encodes CASKDRGYEQYF.

This clonotype was detected many times. The chain uses TRBV20-1 and TRBJ2-7; D possibly uses TRBD1 or TRBD2 (6 bases each). The CDR3 is 13 residues long. Germline loops: CDR1 DFQATT, CDR2 SNEGSKA (reference sequence). Deletions cut 0 bases from V and 4 bases from J, with 10 bases between. CDR3 protein: CSARDRGRYEQYV. CDR3 bases: TGCAGTGCTAGAGATCGGGGGCGTTACGAGCAGTACGTC.

The sample holds a few counts of this clonotype. One end of the junction varies from germline; a read error may be responsible. The chain couples TRBV18 to TRBJ2-7, with D perhaps TRBD1 (5 bases). This CDR3 has 14 residues. From germline, CDR1 is KGHSH and CDR2 LQKENI. CDR3 protein: CANSPGQSSYEQYF. In DNA, the CDR3 is TGTGCCAACTCACCAGGGCAGAGCTCCTACGAGCAGTACTTC.

The rearrangement uses TRBV7-2 and TRBJ1-1; 10 positions agree with TRBD1. The CDR3 runs to 15 residues. Germline CDR1 and CDR2: SGHTA and FQGNSA. Trimming at V came to 5 bases and at J to 5 bases, leaving 8 bases not matched to a gene. The CDR3 loop is CASSDDRGRGTEAFF. CDR3 DNA: TGTGCCAGCAGCGACGACAGGGGGCGAGGGACTGAAGCTTTCTTT.

There are a few counts of this clonotype. The chain combines TRBV5-1 with TRBJ2-1; TRBD2 aligns across 7 bases. The J segment lost 5 bases and the V segment lost 5 bases, leaving 4 bases of the junction unmatched. The CDR3 loop spans 13 amino acids. From germline, CDR1 is SGHRS and CDR2 YFSETQ. The CDR3 DNA reads as TGCGCCAGCAGTTTCCGGGAGGACAATGAGCAGTTCTTC. Protein sequence: CASSFREDNEQFF.

This clonotype has ten or more counts. The chain joins TRBV11-3 to TRBJ1-3; 9 bases are a match to TRBD1. The CDR3 has 15 residues. V was pared by 5 bases and J by 4 bases, with 6 bases of the junction left unmatched. In germline, CDR1 is SGHNT, CDR2 YENEEA. The CDR3 DNA reads as TGTGCCAGCAGCGTTACAGGGGGCGCCGGAAACACCATATATTTT. The encoded protein is CASSVTGGAGNTIYF.

This clonotype has at least ten counts. The chain employs TRBV10-3 and TRBJ2-5; D is unresolved. This CDR3 spans 13 amino acids. From germline, CDR1 is ENHRY and CDR2 SYGVKD. Trimming stripped 6 bases from V and 2 bases from J, with 10 bases between. The DNA for the CDR3 is TGTGCCATCAGACAGTACATACAAGAGACCCAGTACTTC. It yields the protein CAIRQYIQETQYF.

The sample holds many counts of this clonotype. V usage is TRBV12-3 or TRBV12-4 and J usage is TRBJ2-3; 7 bases map to TRBD1. The CDR3 totals 16 residues. After removal of 2 bases from V and 1 base from J, the junction contained 6 bases not matched to a gene. CDR3 nucleotides: TGTGCCAGCAGTTTATCTCAGGGGGTCCGCACAGATACGCAGTATTTT. This translates into CASSLSQGVRTDTQYF.

This clonotype was seen ten or more times. This chain links TRBV20-1 with TRBJ1-1; 7 positions match TRBD1. The germline CDR1 and CDR2 sequences are DFQATT and SNEGSKA (reference sequence). This CDR3 has 16 residues. Germline trimming cut 1 base from V and 1 base from J; bases unmatched to any gene: 9. The CDR3 reads CSARVSRGDRNTEAFF. The CDR3, as DNA: TGCAGTGCTAGAGTGTCCAGAGGGGACAGGAACACTGAAGCTTTCTTT.

There are many counts of this clonotype. This chain connects TRBV4-1 to TRBJ1-2; perhaps TRBD1 as D (5 bases). This CDR3 has 13 residues. V was shortened by 5 bases and J by 0 bases, with 7 bases between the two germline ends. The germline V gene encodes CDR1 MGHRA and CDR2 YSYEKL. The CDR3 protein is CASSSTANYGYTF. CDR3 in DNA: TGCGCCAGCAGCTCGACAGCTAACTATGGCTACACCTTC.

This clonotype was seen many times. CDR3 coding DNA: TGTGCCAGCAGCCTAGGACAGTCTCCTGGCTACACCTTC. Translation gives CASSLGQSPGYTF. V is TRBV3-1 and J is TRBJ1-2, with a possible D match to TRBD1 (6 bases). This CDR3 contains 13 residues. V was clipped by 4 bases and J by 7 bases, with 13 bases between them. Germline-derived CDR1 and CDR2 are LGHDT and YNNKEL (reference sequence).

This clonotype was recorded many times. The rearrangement uses TRBV29-1 and TRBJ2-5; the D call may be TRBD1 or TRBD2 (6 bases each). Per germline, CDR1 SQVTM and CDR2 ANQGSEA. Trimming removed 6 bases from V and 5 bases from J, with 13 bases in between. The CDR3 is 12 residues long. CDR3 in amino acids: CSVGGGPETQYF. CDR3 nucleotide sequence: TGCAGCGTCGGAGGGGGGCCGGAGACCCAGTACTTC. Full variable domain (remainder filled in from reference TRBV29-1 and TRBJ2-5): SAVISQKPSRDICQRGTSLTIQCQVDSQVTMMFWYRQQPGQSLTLIATANQGSEATYESGFVIDKFPISRPNLTFSTLTVSNMSPEDSSIYLCSVGGGPETQYFGPGTRLLVL.

This clonotype was observed at least ten times. The chain has TRBV9 and TRBJ1-1; TRBD1 is a possible D gene (6 bases). This CDR3 is built from 15 residues. The V gene lost 0 bases and the J gene lost 3 bases, with 12 bases spanning the gap. Germline assignment: CDR1 SGDLS and CDR2 YYNGEE. DNA of the CDR3: TGTGCCAGCAGCGTAGTAACGGCAGGGGACACTGAAGCTTTCTTT. It specifies CASSVVTAGDTEAFF.

This clonotype was seen ten or more times. The V call is TRBV5-1, the J call TRBJ1-1; D uncertain. The germline V gene encodes CDR1 SGHRS and CDR2 YFSETQ. This CDR3 region has 14 residues. Trimming removed 1 base at V and 2 bases at J, with 9 bases between. CDR3: CASSLSSTNTEAFF. In DNA form, the CDR3 reads TGCGCCAGCAGCTTGTCGTCGACAAACACTGAAGCTTTCTTT.